This T cell receptor beta chain was observed in a study of radiotherapy plus CTLA-4 blockade in lung cancer. V dropped 3 bases and J dropped 4 bases, with 15 bases sitting between them. The CDR3 covers 16 residues. Germline values: CDR1 MGHDK, CDR2 SYGVNS. Produced via immunoSEQ multiplex PCR; TCRdb's table is partial and in-frame only. The sample lists approximately 77,000 clones, roughly 80% occurring once. Study-wide results and limits: It was early blood T cell clone dynamics, with interferon-beta, that reportedly best predicted response.

About this clone itself: Its antigen is not known.

Sequences were derived from peripheral blood, sampled from a patient treated with radiotherapy plus ipilimumab. This chain connects TRBV25-1 to TRBJ2-2, with D tentatively TRBD1 (5 bases). The sequence came from a human donor with non-small cell lung cancer who had stable disease on radiotherapy plus ipilimumab. The CDR3 coding sequence is TGTGCCAGCAGTGACCCATTAGGGGTCGCCACCGGGGAGCTGTTTTTT. Its protein is CASSDPLGVATGELFF.